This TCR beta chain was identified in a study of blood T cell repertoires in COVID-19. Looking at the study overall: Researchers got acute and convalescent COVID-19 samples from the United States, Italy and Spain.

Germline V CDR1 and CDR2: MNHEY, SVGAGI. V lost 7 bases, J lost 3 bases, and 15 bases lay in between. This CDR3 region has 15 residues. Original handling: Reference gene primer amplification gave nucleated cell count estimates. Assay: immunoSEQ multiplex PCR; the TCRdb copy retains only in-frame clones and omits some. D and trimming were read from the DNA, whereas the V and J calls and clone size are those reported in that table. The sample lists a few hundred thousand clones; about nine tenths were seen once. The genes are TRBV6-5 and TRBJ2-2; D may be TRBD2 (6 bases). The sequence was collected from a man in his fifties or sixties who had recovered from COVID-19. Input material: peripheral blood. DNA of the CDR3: TGTGCCAGCAACGGAGGGGTCTGGGACACCGGGGAGCTGTTTTTT. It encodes CASNGGVWDTGELFF.